This is a list of T cell receptor beta chains from one sample in a study of CD8 T cells in Susac syndrome. TCRdb passed the immunoSEQ multiplex PCR reads through MiXCR, listing each CDR3 protein once. The data show around 140,000 distinct CDR3 sequences, with just under 95% seen just once and roughly 0.14% held by the top ten. The sequencing input was CD4+ T cells from PBMCs. The receptors stem from a human donor with Susac syndrome. Each CDR3 is given with its conserved first and last residue. The D gene is left open where the match is weak. Clone size is not always given. Where it is, it says once, few, many or a class for expanded clones.

j_call cdr3_length v_call clone_size d_call cdr3_aa cdr3_nt
TRBJ1-5 15 TRBV30 once TRBD1 CAWSKTGIGNQPQHF TGTGCCTGGAGTAAGACAGGGATTGGGAATCAGCCCCAGCATTTT
TRBJ1-1 13 TRBV27 NA NA CASKADRNTEAFF TGTGCCAGCAAAGCGGACAGGAACACTGAAGCTTTCTTT
TRBJ2-7 15 TRBV5-1 NA TRBD2 CASSLAGGPQYEQYF TGCGCCAGCAGCTTGGCGGGAGGGCCTCAATACGAGCAGTACTTC
TRBJ1-2 17 TRBV4-3 NA TRBD1 CASSQDDLPDRGQGYTF TGCGCCAGCAGCCAAGACGATCTACCGGACAGGGGGCAAGGCTACACCTTC
TRBJ1-2 15 TRBV7-9 NA NA CASSLELPDRSGYTF TGTGCCAGCAGCTTAGAGCTACCAGACAGGTCCGGCTACACCTTC
TRBJ1-1 10 TRBV7-2 once NA CASSSGEAFF TGTGCCAGCAGCTCCGGTGAAGCTTTCTTT
TRBJ1-5 14 TRBV28 NA NA CASHGAGYGQPQHF TGTGCCAGCCACGGCGCCGGGTACGGTCAGCCCCAGCATTTT
TRBJ1-2 13 TRBV3-1 NA NA CASSPTTGSGYTF TGTGCCAGCAGCCCGACGACAGGTTCTGGCTACACCTTC
TRBJ2-5 15 TRBV20-1 NA NA CSAHDPRVGKETQYF TGCAGTGCCCACGATCCCAGGGTTGGGAAAGAGACCCAGTACTTC
TRBJ1-1 15 TRBV7-9 NA NA CASSYSRGGDTEAFF TGTGCCAGCAGCTACTCGCGGGGGGGGGACACTGAAGCTTTCTTT
TRBJ2-1 14 TRBV18 NA NA CASLRRTREDEQFF TGTGCCAGCCTCCGCAGGACCAGGGAGGATGAGCAGTTCTTC
TRBJ2-3 18 TRBV11-2 NA TRBD2 CASSLRPGTSGPGDTQYF TGTGCCAGCAGCTTACGTCCCGGGACTAGTGGCCCGGGGGATACGCAGTATTTT
TRBJ2-2 14 TRBV5-4 once NA CASSSPRNTGELFF TGTGCCAGCAGCTCACCACGGAACACCGGGGAGCTGTTTTTT
TRBJ2-3 15 TRBV5-6 NA NA CASSLDAGSTDTQYF TGTGCCAGCAGCTTGGATGCAGGGAGCACAGATACGCAGTATTTT
TRBJ2-5 15 TRBV5-1 NA TRBD1 CASSLGGQADETQYF TGCGCCAGCAGCTTAGGGGGACAGGCGGACGAGACCCAGTACTTC
TRBJ1-2 16 TRBV15 NA NA CATSRGTGLTNYGYTF TGTGCCACCAGCAGAGGTACGGGACTGACTAACTATGGCTACACCTTC
TRBJ1-2 14 TRBV29-1 NA NA CSVRRDQRNNGYTF TGCAGCGTCCGGCGGGACCAAAGGAATAATGGCTACACCTTC
TRBJ2-7 16 TRBV1 NA NA CTSSPWPGTGSYEQYF TGCACCAGCAGCCCCTGGCCCGGGACAGGGAGCTACGAGCAGTACTTC
TRBJ2-1 11 TRBV30 NA NA CAWGDYNEQFF TGTGCCTGGGGGGACTACAATGAGCAGTTCTTC
TRBJ1-1 16 TRBV30 NA NA CAWSPQGRRINTEAFF TGTGCCTGGAGCCCCCAGGGCAGGAGAATCAACACTGAAGCTTTCTTT
TRBJ2-1 16 TRBV6-1 NA TRBD2 CASMGTSGGARDEQFF TGTGCCAGCATGGGAACTAGCGGGGGGGCGAGGGATGAGCAGTTCTTC
TRBJ2-7 12 TRBV28 NA NA CASSFYPYEQYF TGTGCCAGCAGCTTCTACCCCTACGAGCAGTACTTC
TRBJ2-3 18 TRBV27 NA NA CASSTRRGARKLVDTQYF TGTGCCAGCAGTACGCGTCGTGGGGCCCGAAAGTTAGTAGATACGCAGTATTTT
TRBJ2-1 15 TRBV2 once TRBD2 CASSESSGGANEQFF TGTGCCAGCAGTGAGTCTAGCGGGGGGGCCAATGAGCAGTTCTTC
TRBJ2-7 12 TRBV7-9 once NA CASSLVAGEQYF TGTGCCAGCAGCTTAGTGGCGGGGGAGCAGTACTTC
TRBJ1-1 14 TRBV29-1 once NA CSVEDFSPSTEAFF TGCAGCGTTGAAGATTTTTCGCCGAGCACTGAAGCTTTCTTT
TRBJ1-1 13 TRBV7-2 NA NA CASSRPGAYEAFF TGTGCCAGCAGCCGCCCAGGGGCTTATGAAGCTTTCTTT
TRBJ1-5 14 TRBV30 NA NA CAWSAVQRREPQHF TGTGCCTGGAGTGCCGTTCAACGGCGGGAGCCCCAGCATTTT
TRBJ2-1 15 TRBV14 NA NA CASSLPSVTYNEQFF TGTGCCAGCAGCCTTCCTAGCGTTACTTACAATGAGCAGTTCTTC
TRBJ2-4 13 TRBV7-9 NA NA CASSRGEGLIQYF TGTGCCAGCAGCCGAGGCGAGGGCCTAATTCAGTACTTC
TRBJ2-3 14 TRBV9 NA NA CASSVGSFTDTQYF TGTGCCAGCAGCGTAGGTTCTTTCACAGATACGCAGTATTTT
TRBJ1-1 13 TRBV29-1 NA TRBD1 CSVARQGAGEAFF TGCAGCGTTGCAAGGCAGGGGGCTGGGGAAGCTTTCTTT
TRBJ2-1 12 TRBV18 NA NA CASSPRIQEQFF TGTGCCAGCTCACCACGCATACAAGAGCAGTTCTTC
TRBJ1-5 14 TRBV12-3/TRBV12-4 once NA CASSGGADNQPQHF TGTGCCAGCAGTGGTGGGGCAGACAATCAGCCCCAGCATTTT
TRBJ1-1 12 TRBV20-1 NA NA CSASTAGPIAFF TGCAGTGCTAGCACGGCAGGGCCAATAGCTTTCTTT
TRBJ2-5 15 TRBV5-1 NA TRBD2 CASSLMPSGGETQYF TGCGCCAGCAGCTTGATGCCTAGCGGTGGGGAGACCCAGTACTTC
TRBJ2-3 14 TRBV9 NA NA CASSVQDRADTQYF TGTGCCAGCAGCGTACAAGATCGGGCAGATACGCAGTATTTT
TRBJ1-4 17 TRBV29-1 NA TRBD1 CSVMFGTGGHVNEKLFF TGCAGCGTTATGTTCGGGACAGGGGGACACGTAAATGAAAAACTGTTTTTT
TRBJ2-7 14 TRBV7-2 NA NA CASSRSRDKNEQYF TGTGCCAGCAGCCGTTCCCGGGACAAGAACGAGCAGTACTTC
TRBJ1-6 15 TRBV18 NA TRBD1 CASSPGDSSNSPLHF TGTGCCAGCTCACCAGGGGACAGCTCCAATTCACCCCTCCACTTT
TRBJ2-2 12 TRBV29-1 NA NA CSARESAGELFF TGCAGCGCCAGGGAGTCAGCCGGGGAGCTGTTTTTT
TRBJ2-5 13 TRBV12-3/TRBV12-4 once TRBD1 CASRRDSQETQYF TGTGCCAGCAGACGGGACAGCCAAGAGACCCAGTACTTC
TRBJ1-2 13 TRBV20-1 NA NA CSARAPGTDGYTF TGCAGTGCTAGAGCTCCAGGCACCGATGGCTACACCTTC
TRBJ2-1 15 TRBV9 NA NA CASSVGGSGYNEQFF TGTGCCAGCAGCGTAGGTGGTAGCGGTTACAATGAGCAGTTCTTC
TRBJ1-1 15 TRBV18 NA NA CASSLSRGENTEAFF TGTGCCAGCTCACTTAGCAGGGGAGAAAACACTGAAGCTTTCTTT
TRBJ2-7 12 TRBV14 NA NA CASSQESREQYF TGTGCCAGCAGCCAAGAGTCGCGCGAGCAGTACTTC
TRBJ1-1 12 TRBV4-3 NA TRBD1 CASSHGTGPAFF TGCGCCAGCAGCCATGGGACAGGGCCAGCTTTCTTT
TRBJ2-2 13 TRBV5-4 NA TRBD2 CASNLAGPGELFF TGTGCCAGCAACCTAGCGGGTCCCGGGGAGCTGTTTTTT
TRBJ1-1 11 TRBV20-1 NA NA CSAPSGTEAFF TGCAGTGCTCCTTCCGGCACTGAAGCTTTCTTT